This T cell receptor (beta chain) was documented in a study of T cells in Graves' hyperthyroidism and ophthalmopathy. Broader study findings: Blood also held most thyroid clonotypes expanded beyond 0.001. A model using 13 V-J features told ophthalmopathy apart from stable hyperthyroidism.

RNA transcripts served as the template for amplifying TCR beta CDR3 regions. The primer set for the first-round RT-PCR of the TCR CDR3 was HTBI. TCRdb processed the multiplex PCR reads anew with MiXCR; each CDR3 protein has one entry. Here the sample spans about 500,000 distinct CDR3 sequences, 15% to 20% being singletons. This clonotype has ten or more counts. Its antigen is currently unknown. For ophthalmopathy patients, the Clinical Activity Score was at least 3 and the NOSPECS grade at least 4; duration was under 3 months. Out of approximately 10 ml of fresh peripheral blood came the PBMCs. This CDR3 contains 11 residues. V lost 6 bases, J lost 6 bases, and 9 bases lay in between. Germline-derived CDR1 and CDR2 are ENHRY and SYGVKD.

Sequencing was done on a sample of blood. The V call is TRBV10-3, the J call TRBJ2-7; a weak D match, TRBD1 (6 bases). The TCR originated in a woman between 18 and 30 years old with Graves' ophthalmopathy. CDR3 DNA: TGTGCCATCAGGGGGGCCTCCGAGCAGTACTTC. Its translation is CAIRGASEQYF.